The 8 T cell receptor beta chains in this list originate from one sample, sequenced in a study of regulatory T cells in long-lasting Graves disease. The time point denotes: newly diagnosed GD, antithyroid drugs for less than 3 months. TCR sequences were obtained from RNA taken from PBMCs. Construction of the TCR beta libraries employed iRepertoire HTBI primers in conjunction with Arm-PCR of CDR3 regions. TCRdb redid the calling of the multiplex PCR reads with MiXCR, one entry per CDR3 protein. Of 350,000 to 550,000 distinct CDR3 sequences in the sample, around 13% were seen once. Another study also made use of these data, one on T cells in Graves' hyperthyroidism and ophthalmopathy.

Sequences were derived from peripheral blood mononuclear cells (PBMCs), sampled at new diagnosis, from a patient treated with antithyroid drugs. The receptors were sampled from a woman between 45 and 60 years old with Graves disease.

The chain employs TRBV28 and TRBJ2-2; either TRBD1 or TRBD2 may fit D (5 bases each). The ends were cut back, 6 bases at V and 6 bases at J, with 20 bases in the middle. This CDR3 spans 16 amino acids. Germline-derived CDR1 and CDR2 are MDHEN and SYDVKM. In DNA form, the CDR3 reads TGTGCCAGCAGCCCACCGCCGGGACGGGGAGCCGGGGAGCTGTTTTTT. Protein: CASSPPPGRGAGELFF.

This clonotype has a handful of counts. J is TRBJ2-1 and V is TRBV19; 12 bases agree with TRBD2. CDR1 LNHDA and CDR2 SQIVND come from the germline V gene (reference sequence). The CDR3 runs to 14 residues. With V trimmed by 7 bases and J by 3 bases, 1 base remained unmatched. CDR3 nucleotide sequence: TGTGCCAGTACTAGCGGGAGGGACTACAATGAGCAGTTCTTC. It is translated as CASTSGRDYNEQFF. The full variable domain, in which reference TRBV19 and TRBJ2-1 provide the parts outside the CDR3, is DGGITQSPKYLFRKEGQNVTLSCEQNLNHDAMYWYRQDPGQGLRLIYYSQIVNDFQKGDIAEGYSVSREKKESFPLTVTSAQKNPTAFYLCASTSGRDYNEQFFGPGTRLTVL.

This clonotype was seen repeatedly, ten times or more. The chain employs TRBV6-1 and TRBJ2-7; 8 nucleotides match TRBD1. Unmatched junction bases numbered 3, after V lost 6 bases and J lost 2 bases. Germline V CDR1 and CDR2: MNHNS, SASEGT. The CDR3 has 13 residues. The CDR3 DNA is TGTGCCAGCAGGACAGGGGCAGCCTACGAGCAGTACTTC. It specifies CASRTGAAYEQYF.

This clonotype was observed a handful of times. CDR3 sequence reads: CASSAIAGGTGELFF. CDR3 DNA sequence: TGTGCCAGTAGTGCGATAGCGGGAGGCACCGGGGAGCTGTTTTTT. The V gene is TRBV19, the J gene TRBJ2-2; 10 bases agree with TRBD2. The CDR3 covers 15 residues. CDR1 and CDR2 from the germline V gene are LNHDA and SQIVND (reference sequence). The V gene end was trimmed by 5 bases and the J gene end by 4 bases; junction bases not matched to a gene: 4.

This clonotype was recorded at least ten times. V and J are TRBV5-1 and TRBJ1-2; 9 bases are a match to TRBD1. CDR1 is SGHRS, CDR2 YFSETQ, per germline. The J segment lost 6 bases and the V segment lost 4 bases, leaving 13 bases of the junction unmatched. The CDR3 is made up of 16 amino acids. CDR3 in DNA: TGCGCCAGCAGCAGCCAGACAGGGGGTCTTATCGATGGCTACACCTTC. Translated: CASSSQTGGLIDGYTF. Together with reference TRBV5-1 and TRBJ1-2, the CDR3 gives the full variable domain: KAGVTQTPRYLIKTRGQQVTLSCSPISGHRSVSWYQQTPGQGLQFLFEYFSETQRNKGNFPGRFSGRQFSNSRSEMNVSTLELGDSALYLCASSSQTGGLIDGYTFGSGTRLTVV.

This clonotype was seen repeatedly, ten times or more. V gene TRBV3-1 combines with J gene TRBJ2-7; TRBD2 agrees at 8 bases. Germline assignment: CDR1 LGHDT and CDR2 YNNKEL (reference sequence). The CDR3 totals 14 residues. Trimming cost V 4 bases and J 5 bases; bases outside gene matches: 7. The CDR3 DNA reads TGTGCCAGCAGCCCCACGGGGGGGCTCAACGAGCAGTACTTC. It specifies CASSPTGGLNEQYF.

This clonotype occurred a few times. V and J are TRBV20-1 and TRBJ2-7; D might be TRBD1 (6 bases). Germline CDR1 is DFQATT and CDR2 is SNEGSKA (reference sequence). CDR3 size: 14 residues. V was trimmed by 1 base and J by 0 bases, leaving 10 bases between them. This chain's CDR3 is CSARGTASSYEQYF. The CDR3 DNA is TGCAGTGCTAGAGGGACAGCAAGCTCCTACGAGCAGTACTTC.

The V and J genes are TRBV5-5 and TRBJ2-2; the D gene is possibly TRBD1 (5 bases). Trimming shortened V by 5 bases and J by 5 bases, and 16 bases separated the two germline ends. The germline V gene has CDR1 SGHKS and CDR2 YYEKEE (reference sequence). The CDR3 covers 15 residues. The CDR3 sequence: CASSRRAGWTGELFF. The CDR3 nucleotides are TGTGCCAGCAGTCGCCGGGCAGGGTGGACCGGGGAGCTGTTTTTT.